This T cell receptor (beta chain) is from a study of blood T cell repertoires in COVID-19. Background on the study: Sites across the United States, Italy and Spain contributed samples from acute and convalescent COVID-19. T cells, B-cell-depleted T cells, or PBMCs supplied cDNA or gDNA.

Germline CDR1 is MNHEY and CDR2 is SVGAGI. The CDR3 loop spans 15 amino acids. The V segment lost 6 bases and the J segment 3 bases; nucleotides outside the gene matches: 7. This clone came up once. Authors' methods: Cell counts per sample came from amplifying reference gene primers. Profiled with immunoSEQ multiplex PCR; TCRdb holds only in-frame clones, not every one. V and J calls and clone size follow that table, whereas D and trimming were derived from the DNA. The sample includes over 130,000 clones, 75% to 90% seen only once; the top ten take around 4%. Material for sequencing was peripheral blood. This sequence was found in a woman aged 55-69 years with active or convalescent COVID-19. This chain links TRBV6-5 with TRBJ2-2, with 7 bases identical to TRBD1. The CDR3 sequence is CASRLGTVDTGELFF. For the CDR3, the DNA is TGTGCCAGCAGGCTAGGGACAGTAGACACCGGGGAGCTGTTTTTT.